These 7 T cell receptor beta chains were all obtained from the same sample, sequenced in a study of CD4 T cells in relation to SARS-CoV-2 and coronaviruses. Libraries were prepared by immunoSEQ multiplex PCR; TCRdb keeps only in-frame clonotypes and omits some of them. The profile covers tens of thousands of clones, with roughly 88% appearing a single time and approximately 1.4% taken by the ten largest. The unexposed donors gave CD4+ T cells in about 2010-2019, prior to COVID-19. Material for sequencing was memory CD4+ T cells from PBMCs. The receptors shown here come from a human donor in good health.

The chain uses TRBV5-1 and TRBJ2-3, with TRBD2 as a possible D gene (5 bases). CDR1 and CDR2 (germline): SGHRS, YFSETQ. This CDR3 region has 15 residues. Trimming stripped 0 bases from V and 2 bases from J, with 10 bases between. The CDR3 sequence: CASSLGGLTTDTQYF. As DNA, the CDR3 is TGCGCCAGCAGCTTGGGCGGGTTAACCACAGATACGCAGTATTTT.

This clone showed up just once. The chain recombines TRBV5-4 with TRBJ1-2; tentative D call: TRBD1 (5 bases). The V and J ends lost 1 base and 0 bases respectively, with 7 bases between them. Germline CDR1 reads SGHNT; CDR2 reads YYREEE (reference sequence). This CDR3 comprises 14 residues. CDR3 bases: TGTGCCAGCAGCTTGAAGGGGTCTAACTATGGCTACACCTTC. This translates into CASSLKGSNYGYTF.

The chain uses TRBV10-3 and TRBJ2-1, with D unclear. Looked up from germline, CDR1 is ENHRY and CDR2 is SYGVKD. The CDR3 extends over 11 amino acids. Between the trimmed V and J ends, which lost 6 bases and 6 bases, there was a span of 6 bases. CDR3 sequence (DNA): TGTGCCATCAGCGGGCTCAATGAGCAGTTCTTC. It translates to CAISGLNEQFF.

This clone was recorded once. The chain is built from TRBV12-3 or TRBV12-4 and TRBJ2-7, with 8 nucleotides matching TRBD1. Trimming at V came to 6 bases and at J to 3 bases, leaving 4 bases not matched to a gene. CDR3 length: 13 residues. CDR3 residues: CASRSTGVYEQYF. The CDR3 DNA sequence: TGTGCCAGCAGATCGACAGGGGTCTACGAGCAGTACTTC.

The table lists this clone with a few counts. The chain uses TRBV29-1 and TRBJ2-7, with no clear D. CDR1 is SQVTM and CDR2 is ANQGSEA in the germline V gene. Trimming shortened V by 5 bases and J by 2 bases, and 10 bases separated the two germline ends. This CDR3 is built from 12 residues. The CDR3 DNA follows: TGCAGCGTTAAAGGGCGGACCTACGAGCAGTACTTC. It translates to CSVKGRTYEQYF.

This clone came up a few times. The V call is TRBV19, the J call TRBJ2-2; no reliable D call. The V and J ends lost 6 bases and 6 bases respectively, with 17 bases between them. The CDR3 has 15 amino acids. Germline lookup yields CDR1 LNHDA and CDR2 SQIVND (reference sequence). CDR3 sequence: CASSPEMIVAGELFF. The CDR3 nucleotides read TGTGCCAGTAGCCCCGAAATGATAGTGGCCGGGGAGCTGTTTTTT.

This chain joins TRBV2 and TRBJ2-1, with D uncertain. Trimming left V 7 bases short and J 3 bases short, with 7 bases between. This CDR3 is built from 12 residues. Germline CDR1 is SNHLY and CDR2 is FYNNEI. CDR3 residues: CASTADYNEQFF. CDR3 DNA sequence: TGTGCCAGCACAGCAGACTACAATGAGCAGTTCTTC. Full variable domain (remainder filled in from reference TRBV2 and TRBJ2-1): EPEVTQTPSHQVTQMGQEVILRCVPISNHLYFYWYRQILGQKVEFLVSFYNNEISEKSEIFDDQFSVERPDGSNFTLKIRSTKLEDSAMYFCASTADYNEQFFGPGTRLTVL.